This T cell receptor (beta chain) appears in the sequencing data of a study of T cells after yellow fever vaccination. This clonotype was seen at least ten times. The length of the CDR3 is 11 residues. V shed 3 bases and J shed 8 bases, with 5 bases lying between them. TCRdb used MiXCR to reprocess the 5' RACE reads, holding one entry per CDR3 protein. The table records nearly 300,000 distinct CDR3 sequences, roughly 9% of them present only once. The sequence was obtained from a man aged 18 to 29 who received the YFV17D yellow fever vaccine. The sample was CD4+ T cells sorted from PBMCs, taken 5 days after the yellow fever booster vaccination. V is TRBV12-3 or TRBV12-4 and J is TRBJ2-1; D not resolved. Here the CDR3 DNA reads TGTGCCAGCAGTTTTCTCGATGAGCAGTTCTTC. Amino acids: CASSFLDEQFF.